The source of this T cell receptor beta chain is a study of Ad26.COV2.S vaccination and SARS-CoV-2 variants. Across the study: Enrolled in COV1001, the donor was in the Ad26.COV2.S trial arm, which received the vaccine. Participants got Ad26.COV2.S intramuscularly, once or twice 56 days apart. Overall study results and limits: Post-vaccination spike-specific CD8+ and CD4+ T cell responses reportedly had substantial breadth. Placebo recipients had lower spike-specific TCR breadth than vaccine recipients.

Details on this clone: The antigen is undetermined.

Produced via immunoSEQ multiplex PCR; TCRdb's table is partial and in-frame only. The data show 300,000 to 400,000 clones, approximately 86% seen once. Germline V CDR1 and CDR2: SGHDT, YYEEEE. The V end lost 1 base, the J end lost 8 bases, and 9 bases lay between the germline ends. This CDR3 has 12 residues. Described treatment: 15 to 20 received Ad26.COV2.S at low or high dose, single or two shots; about 5 received placebo; per-sample allocation not given. Sample collection was performed on day 63 after the first vaccine or placebo injection. This chain uses TRBV5-6 with TRBJ1-2; a weak D match, TRBD1 (5 bases). Here the sequenced sample was peripheral blood, taken in a trial of Ad26.COV2.S vaccine versus placebo. The TCR was taken from a person aged 18-65 years who received the Ad26.COV2.S COVID-19 vaccine or a placebo. CDR3 residues: CASSLSGGGYTF. The CDR3 nucleotides read TGTGCCAGCAGCTTGTCGGGGGGAGGCTACACCTTC.